The present T cell receptor beta chain was sequenced within a study of blood T cells in healthy people across ages. Looking at the study overall: Per two T cells, about one barcoded beta molecule was captured through template switching.

A J-beta primer mix and a sample-barcoded 5' primer were used in a second PCR of roughly 7 to 12 cycles. Every cDNA molecule bore a tag from a template-switch adaptor containing 12 random nucleotides. TCRdb re-called the 5' RACE reads with MiXCR, one entry per CDR3 protein. The data hold roughly 2 million distinct CDR3 sequences, with roughly 49% observed a single time. Healthy Caucasians from Russia aged 6 to 90 served as donors. Each sample provided at least 5.5 micrograms of extracted total RNA. V was clipped by 8 bases and J by 9 bases, with 16 bases between them. CDR1 DFQATT and CDR2 SNEGSKA come from the germline V gene (reference sequence). This CDR3 has 11 residues.

This receptor was identified in a woman between 35 and 50 years old in good health. The chain has TRBV20-1 and TRBJ2-5; no reliable D call. Specimen: blood. The CDR3 DNA sequence: TGCAGTCAGCCACTACATATGGCCCAGTACTTC. It specifies CSQPLHMAQYF.